This TCR beta chain was captured in a study of shared clonotypes between healthy human individuals. Findings and limits, study-wide: Richness estimates generally favored naive over memory subsets. The four-donor shared clonotypes exceeded non-shared clonotypes in generation probability, with non-shared ones scoring lower. Depth was large, yet rarefaction showed that sorted-subset sequencing was incomplete.

CD8 cells regarded as naive lacked CD45RO, were positively chosen for CCR7, and omitted terminally differentiated effector memory CD45RA+ cells. As for this clone: What it recognizes is unknown.

Only in-frame clones appear in the TCRdb table, and some are missing; sequencing was by immunoSEQ multiplex PCR. The repertoire consists of over 2 million clones, with about 95% occurring once and the leading ten covering roughly 1.1%. Sequencing was performed on naive CD8+ T cells sorted from blood. The clonotype comes from a young man in good health.

CDR3 nucleotide sequence: TGTGCCAGCAGCTCACCGGGACAGATTATTACGCCGGAGCAGTACTTC. This encodes CASSSPGQIITPEQYF. The rearrangement joins TRBV5-4 to TRBJ2-5, with 7 bases aligning to TRBD1. The CDR3 length is 16 residues. V gave up 3 bases and J gave up 11 bases; unmatched junction bases: 19. Germline CDR1 reads SGHNT; CDR2 reads YYREEE (reference sequence).